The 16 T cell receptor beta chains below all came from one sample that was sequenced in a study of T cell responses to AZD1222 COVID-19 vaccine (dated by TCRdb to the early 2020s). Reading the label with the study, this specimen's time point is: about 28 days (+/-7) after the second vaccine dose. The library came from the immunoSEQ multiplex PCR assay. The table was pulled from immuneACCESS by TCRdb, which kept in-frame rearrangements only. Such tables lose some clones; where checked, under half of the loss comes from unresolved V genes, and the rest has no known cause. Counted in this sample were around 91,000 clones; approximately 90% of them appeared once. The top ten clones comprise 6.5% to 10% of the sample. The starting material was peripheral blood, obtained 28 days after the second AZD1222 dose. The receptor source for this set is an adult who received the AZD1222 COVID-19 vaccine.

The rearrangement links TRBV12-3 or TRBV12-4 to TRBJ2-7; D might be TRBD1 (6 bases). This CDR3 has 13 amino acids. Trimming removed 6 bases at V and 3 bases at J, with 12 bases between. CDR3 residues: CASSRQAGYEQYF. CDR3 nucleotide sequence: TGTGCCAGCAGCCGACAGGCCGGCTACGAGCAGTACTTC.

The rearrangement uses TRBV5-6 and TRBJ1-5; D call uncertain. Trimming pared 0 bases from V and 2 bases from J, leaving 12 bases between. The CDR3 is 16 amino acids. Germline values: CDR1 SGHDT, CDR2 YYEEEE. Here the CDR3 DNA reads TGTGCCAGCAGCTTGGGTGGGAGCGTTGGCAATCAGCCCCAGCATTTT. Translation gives CASSLGGSVGNQPQHF. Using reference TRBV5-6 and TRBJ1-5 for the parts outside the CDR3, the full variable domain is DAGVTQSPTHLIKTRGQQVTLRCSPKSGHDTVSWYQQALGQGPQFIFQYYEEEERQRGNFPDRFSGHQFPNYSSELNVNALLLGDSALYLCASSLGGSVGNQPQHFGDGTRLSIL.

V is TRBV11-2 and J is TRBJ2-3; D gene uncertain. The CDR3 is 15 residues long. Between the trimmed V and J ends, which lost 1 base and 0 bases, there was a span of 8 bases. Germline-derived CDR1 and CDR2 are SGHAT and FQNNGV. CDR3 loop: CASSLVPDSTDTQYF. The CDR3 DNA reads TGTGCCAGCAGCTTAGTACCGGATAGCACAGATACGCAGTATTTT.

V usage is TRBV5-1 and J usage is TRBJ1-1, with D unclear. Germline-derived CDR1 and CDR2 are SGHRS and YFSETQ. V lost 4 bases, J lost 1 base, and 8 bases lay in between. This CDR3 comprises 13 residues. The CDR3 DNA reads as TGCGCCAGCAGCAGACAAACGAACACTGAAGCTTTCTTT. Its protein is CASSRQTNTEAFF.

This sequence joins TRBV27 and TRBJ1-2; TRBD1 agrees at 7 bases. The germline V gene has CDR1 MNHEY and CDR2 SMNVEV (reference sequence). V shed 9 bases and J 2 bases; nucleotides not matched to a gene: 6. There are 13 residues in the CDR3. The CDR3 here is CASKLTGNYGYTF. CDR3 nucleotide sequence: TGTGCCAGTAAGCTGACAGGGAACTATGGCTACACCTTC.

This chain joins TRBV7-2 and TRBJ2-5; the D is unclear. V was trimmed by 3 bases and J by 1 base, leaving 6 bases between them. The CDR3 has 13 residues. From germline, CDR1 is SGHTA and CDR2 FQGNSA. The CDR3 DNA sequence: TGTGCCAGCAGCTTGGTACGCCAAGAGACCCAGTACTTC. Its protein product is CASSLVRQETQYF.

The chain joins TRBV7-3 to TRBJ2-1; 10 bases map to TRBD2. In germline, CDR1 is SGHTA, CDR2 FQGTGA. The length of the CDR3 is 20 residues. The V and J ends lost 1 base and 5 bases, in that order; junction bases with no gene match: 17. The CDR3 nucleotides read TGTGCCAGCAGCTTAAATGGCTGGCCGGCTAGCGGGAGTCGCGACAATGAGCAGTTCTTC. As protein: CASSLNGWPASGSRDNEQFF. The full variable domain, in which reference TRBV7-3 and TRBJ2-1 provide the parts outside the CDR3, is GAGVSQTPSNKVTEKGKYVELRCDPISGHTALYWYRQSLGQGPEFLIYFQGTGAADDSGLPNDRFFAVRPEGSVSTLKIQRTERGDSAVYLCASSLNGWPASGSRDNEQFFGPGTRLTVL.

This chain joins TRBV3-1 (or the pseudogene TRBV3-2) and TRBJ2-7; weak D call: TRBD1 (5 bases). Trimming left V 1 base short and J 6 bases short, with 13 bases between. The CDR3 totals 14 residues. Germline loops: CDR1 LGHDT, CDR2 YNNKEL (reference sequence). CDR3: CASSQGQGTGEQYF. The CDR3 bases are TGTGCCAGCAGCCAAGGCCAGGGTACGGGCGAGCAGTACTTC.

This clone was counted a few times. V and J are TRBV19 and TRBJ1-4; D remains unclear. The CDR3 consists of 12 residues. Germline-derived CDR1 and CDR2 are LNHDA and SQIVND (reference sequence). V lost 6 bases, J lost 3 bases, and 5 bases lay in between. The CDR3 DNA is TGTGCCAGTAGAAGATCTAATGAAAAACTGTTTTTT. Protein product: CASRRSNEKLFF.

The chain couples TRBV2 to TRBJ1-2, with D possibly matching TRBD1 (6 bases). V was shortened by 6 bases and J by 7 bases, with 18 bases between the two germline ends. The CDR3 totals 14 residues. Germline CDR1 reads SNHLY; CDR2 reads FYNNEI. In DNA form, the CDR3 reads TGTGCCAGCAGCCTTATGGAAACAGGGTTTGGCTACACCTTC. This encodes CASSLMETGFGYTF.

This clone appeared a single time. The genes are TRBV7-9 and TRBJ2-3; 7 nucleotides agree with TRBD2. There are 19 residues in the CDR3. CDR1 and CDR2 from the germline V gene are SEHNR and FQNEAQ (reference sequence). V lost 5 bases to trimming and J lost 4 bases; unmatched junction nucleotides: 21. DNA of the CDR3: TGTGCCAGCAGCCCCTGGGGGGGTTCGACTGGCGGGAGATCAGATACGCAGTATTTT. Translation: CASSPWGGSTGGRSDTQYF.

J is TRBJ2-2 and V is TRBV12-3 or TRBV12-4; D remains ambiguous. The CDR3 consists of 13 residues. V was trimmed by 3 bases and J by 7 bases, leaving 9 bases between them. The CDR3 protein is CASSFNRIGELFF. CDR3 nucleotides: TGTGCCAGCAGTTTTAATCGTATCGGGGAGCTGTTTTTT.

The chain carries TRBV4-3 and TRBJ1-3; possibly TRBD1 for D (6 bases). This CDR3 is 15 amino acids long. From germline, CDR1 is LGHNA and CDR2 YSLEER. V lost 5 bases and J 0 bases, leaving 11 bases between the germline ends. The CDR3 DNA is TGCGCCAGCAGCTCGGACAGACTCTCTGGAAACACCATATATTTT. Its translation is CASSSDRLSGNTIYF.

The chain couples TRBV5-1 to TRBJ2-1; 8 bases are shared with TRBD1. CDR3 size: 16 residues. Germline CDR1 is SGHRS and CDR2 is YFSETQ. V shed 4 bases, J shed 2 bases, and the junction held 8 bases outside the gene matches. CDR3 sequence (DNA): TGCGCCAGCAGCCCAAGACAGGGGCCCCCCTACAATGAGCAGTTCTTC. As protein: CASSPRQGPPYNEQFF.

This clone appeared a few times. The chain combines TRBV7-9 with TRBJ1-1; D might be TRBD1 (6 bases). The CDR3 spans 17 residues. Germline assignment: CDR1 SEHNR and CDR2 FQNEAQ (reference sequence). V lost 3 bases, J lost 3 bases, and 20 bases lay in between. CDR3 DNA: TGTGCCAGCAGCTTCCAGGACAGAGCCTTTCGGTACACTGAAGCTTTCTTT. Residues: CASSFQDRAFRYTEAFF.

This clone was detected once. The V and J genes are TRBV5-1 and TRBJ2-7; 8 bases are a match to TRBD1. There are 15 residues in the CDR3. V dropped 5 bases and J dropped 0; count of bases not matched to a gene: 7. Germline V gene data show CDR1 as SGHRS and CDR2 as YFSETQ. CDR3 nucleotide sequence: TGCGCCAGCAGAGGACAGGGTCCAAGCTCCTACGAGCAGTACTTC. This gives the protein CASRGQGPSSYEQYF. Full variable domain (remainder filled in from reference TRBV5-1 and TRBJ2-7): KAGVTQTPRYLIKTRGQQVTLSCSPISGHRSVSWYQQTPGQGLQFLFEYFSETQRNKGNFPGRFSGRQFSNSRSEMNVSTLELGDSALYLCASRGQGPSSYEQYFGPGTRLTVT.